The 18 T cell receptor beta chains below come from one sample, sequenced in a study of PD-L1 blockade in urothelial cancer. Repertoires were generated with immunoSEQ multiplex PCR, while TCRdb's copy carries only in-frame clones and drops some. Seen here are more than 45,000 clones, 75% to 90% observed once, and the top ten hold more than 15%. The starting material was PBMCs, obtained around atezolizumab (anti-PD-L1) treatment. These receptors were taken from a man between 60 and 75 years old with urothelial cancer.

The chain recombines TRBV6-1 with TRBJ2-3; D is undetermined. Germline CDR1 reads MNHNS; CDR2 reads SASEGT. This CDR3 is 15 amino acids long. Trimming removed 5 bases at V and 3 bases at J, with 15 bases between. Written as DNA, the CDR3 is TGTGCCAGCAGTTCCGGTAGCATGGGTACAGATACGCAGTATTTT. Its translation is CASSSGSMGTDTQYF.

CDR3 DNA sequence: TGTGCCAGCAGCTCCCGCGGACTAGCGGGGGGTTCGGGCTATGAGCAGTTCTTC. Its translation: CASSSRGLAGGSGYEQFF. This chain links TRBV11-3 with TRBJ2-1, with 14 bases matching TRBD2. The CDR3 length is 18 residues. CDR1 is SGHNT, CDR2 YENEEA, per germline. V trimming: 4 bases; J trimming: 8 bases; junction bases outside the gene matches: 13.

This sequence joins TRBV10-3 and TRBJ1-2; TRBD1 agrees at 8 bases. Per the germline V gene, CDR1 is ENHRY and CDR2 is SYGVKD. V shed 4 bases, J shed 2 bases, and the junction held 9 bases outside the gene matches. The CDR3 spans 16 residues. CDR3 amino acids: CAISATGTGSNYGYTF. As DNA, the CDR3 is TGTGCCATCAGTGCCACCGGGACAGGAAGCAACTATGGCTACACCTTC.

This chain connects TRBV4-3 to TRBJ2-6, with 8 bases matching TRBD1. The V and J ends lost 1 base and 1 base, in that order; junction bases with no gene match: 3. Per germline, CDR1 LGHNA and CDR2 YSLEER. CDR3 size: 17 residues. The CDR3 loop is CASSQAQGASGANVLTF. The CDR3 DNA reads as TGCGCCAGCAGCCAAGCTCAGGGGGCGTCTGGGGCCAACGTCCTGACTTTC.

This chain joins TRBV28 and TRBJ2-4; TRBD2 matches at 9 bases. Germline lookup yields CDR1 MDHEN and CDR2 SYDVKM. V trimming: 7 bases; J trimming: 6 bases; junction bases outside the gene matches: 7. The CDR3 is made up of 14 amino acids. The CDR3 protein is CASIGAGGLNIQYF. The DNA for the CDR3 is TGTGCCAGCATTGGGGCGGGAGGGCTAAACATTCAGTACTTC.

The chain employs TRBV5-6 and TRBJ1-2, with 7 nucleotides matching TRBD1. Losses at the gene ends were 0 bases for V and 4 bases for J; bases not matched to a gene: 9. Per the germline V gene, CDR1 is SGHDT and CDR2 is YYEEEE. CDR3 size: 16 residues. The CDR3 loop is CASSLDRGPDTYGYTF. Written as DNA, the CDR3 is TGTGCCAGCAGCTTGGACAGGGGCCCAGACACCTATGGCTACACCTTC.

This clone was recorded only once. The V call is TRBV30, the J call TRBJ1-3; no reliable D call. The germline V and J ends were trimmed by 5 bases and 7 bases, with 12 bases remaining between them. Germline-derived CDR1 and CDR2 are GTSNPN and SVGIG (reference sequence). This CDR3 is 12 amino acids long. The CDR3: CAWGPRRNTIYF. The CDR3 coding sequence is TGTGCCTGGGGGCCCCGTAGGAACACCATATATTTT.

The chain recombines TRBV27 with TRBJ2-7; tentative D call: TRBD1 (6 bases). The CDR3 consists of 13 residues. The V end was cut by 8 bases, the J end by 6 bases, with 17 bases between. CDR1 is MNHEY, CDR2 SMNVEV, per germline (reference sequence). CDR3 sequence reads: CASVRARGGEQYF. The CDR3 DNA follows: TGTGCCAGCGTACGGGCGCGAGGGGGCGAGCAGTACTTC.

The rearrangement links TRBV18 to TRBJ1-2; a possible D gene is TRBD1 (5 bases). Germline CDR1 is KGHSH and CDR2 is LQKENI. V was clipped by 7 bases and J by 6 bases, with 18 bases between them. The CDR3 sequence is 14 residues long. CDR3 residues: CASFEPGYGDGYTF. Written as DNA, the CDR3 is TGTGCCAGCTTCGAACCAGGGTACGGTGATGGCTACACCTTC.

The sample holds a few counts of this clone. This chain uses TRBV7-9 with TRBJ2-3, with D possibly TRBD2 on 6 matching bases. The germline V and J ends were trimmed by 7 bases and 0 bases, with 14 bases remaining between them. CDR3 size: 15 residues. Germline V gives CDR1 SEHNR, CDR2 FQNEAQ (reference sequence). The CDR3 DNA sequence: TGTGCCAGCACCCTGGGGGGTTATAGCACAGATACGCAGTATTTT. Translating it yields CASTLGGYSTDTQYF.

The chain recombines TRBV18 with TRBJ1-1; D remains unclear. V was trimmed by 6 bases and J by 0 bases, leaving 14 bases between them. The length of the CDR3 is 15 residues. Germline lookup yields CDR1 KGHSH and CDR2 LQKENI. The CDR3 region is CASSPGIEMNTEAFF. CDR3 sequence (DNA): TGTGCCAGCTCCCCGGGGATTGAAATGAACACTGAAGCTTTCTTT.

V usage is TRBV9 and J usage is TRBJ2-1; D is undetermined. The CDR3 runs to 14 residues. V lost 0 bases, J lost 3 bases, and 7 bases lay in between. Germline CDR1 is SGDLS and CDR2 is YYNGEE. The CDR3 here is CASSVVHHYNEQFF. The CDR3 DNA is TGTGCCAGCAGCGTAGTACACCACTACAATGAGCAGTTCTTC.

The chain carries TRBV4-3 and TRBJ2-1; TRBD2 matches 8 bases. Germline V gene lookup returns CDR1 LGHNA and CDR2 YSLEER. With V trimmed by 2 bases and J by 2 bases, 8 bases remained unmatched. The CDR3 has 17 amino acids. The CDR3 nucleotides are TGCGCCAGCAGCCAACGAACCGGGAGGGTAACCTACAATGAGCAGTTCTTC. Translating gives CASSQRTGRVTYNEQFF.

This rearrangement joins TRBV10-3 to TRBJ2-1; D is ambiguous. This CDR3 comprises 13 residues. In germline, CDR1 is ENHRY, CDR2 SYGVKD. V was trimmed by 2 bases and J by 6 bases, leaving 8 bases between them. The CDR3, as DNA: TGTGCCATCAGTGAGCCGTGGAGCAATGAGCAGTTCTTC. It encodes CAISEPWSNEQFF.

The chain has TRBV5-1 and TRBJ2-1; the match to TRBD2 covers 9 bases. The CDR3 sequence is 18 residues long. The V and J ends lost 3 bases and 9 bases, in that order; junction bases with no gene match: 19. Per germline, CDR1 SGHRS and CDR2 YFSETQ. The CDR3 protein is CASSYGGSGSLFGGEQFF. The CDR3, as DNA: TGCGCCAGCAGCTATGGCGGTAGCGGGAGTCTATTTGGGGGTGAGCAGTTCTTC.

The V call is TRBV5-1, the J call TRBJ1-1; D is undetermined. The CDR3 extends over 13 amino acids. CDR1 SGHRS and CDR2 YFSETQ come from the germline V gene. V was trimmed by 8 bases and J by 0 bases, leaving 11 bases between them. The CDR3 DNA sequence: TGCGCCAGTCAAACAGACCTGAACACTGAAGCTTTCTTT. Its translation: CASQTDLNTEAFF.

The V call is TRBV6-1, the J call TRBJ1-1; D remains ambiguous. Looked up from germline, CDR1 is MNHNS and CDR2 is SASEGT. V lost 1 base, J lost 11 bases, and 5 bases lay in between. The CDR3 runs 10 residues. CDR3 residues: CASSEGRAFF. DNA for the CDR3: TGTGCCAGCAGTGAAGGCAGGGCTTTCTTT.

The chain carries TRBV5-1 and TRBJ2-1; the D is unclear. Trimming shortened V by 0 bases and J by 6 bases, and 7 bases separated the two germline ends. This CDR3 has 13 residues. Germline V CDR1 and CDR2: SGHRS, YFSETQ. The CDR3 coding sequence is TGCGCCAGCAGCTTGGCCGTGGCCAATGAGCAGTTCTTC. It translates to CASSLAVANEQFF.